This T cell receptor (beta chain) is from a study of monozygotic twins with inflammatory bowel disease. Study-level findings and limits: Extra variability in the repertoires of patients may have come from differing immunosuppressive treatments.

On this clonotype: No antigen is known for it.

TCRdb re-called the 5' RACE reads and gives one entry per CDR3 protein, without DNA. The sample table sets out roughly 150,000 distinct CDR3 sequences. The CDR3 is made up of 14 amino acids. CDR1 and CDR2 from the germline V gene are DFQATT and SNEGSKA (reference sequence). The source of this sequence is a human donor with ulcerative colitis or Crohn's disease, or a healthy co-twin of an affected twin (not recorded which). The specimen was blood. The chain joins TRBV20-1 to TRBJ1-6. The CDR3 is CSAVRDLDGSPLHF.